Below, 25 T cell receptor beta chains from the same sample are listed, as sequenced in a study of OX40 agonist ivuxolimab in advanced cancers. The assay was immunoSEQ multiplex PCR, and TCRdb's table has in-frame clones only and misses some. The sample has tens of thousands of clones; roughly 82% are singletons. The sample here was CD4+ or CD8+ T cells sorted from blood, taken in a trial of the OX40 agonist ivuxolimab. The receptors stem from an adult with an advanced solid tumor such as melanoma, head and neck, liver or kidney cancer.

This chain uses TRBV6-5 with TRBJ2-5; the D gene is possibly TRBD1 (5 bases). The CDR3 is 15 residues long. Per the germline V gene, CDR1 is MNHEY and CDR2 is SVGAGI. The V gene lost 0 bases and the J gene lost 2 bases, with 10 bases spanning the gap. The CDR3: CASSYSPAGQETQYF. In DNA form, the CDR3 reads TGTGCCAGCAGTTACTCCCCGGCAGGGCAAGAGACCCAGTACTTC.

CDR3 loop: CASSFSTYHYGYTF. The CDR3 bases are TGTGCCAGCAGCTTTTCTACGTACCACTATGGCTACACCTTC. The chain employs TRBV7-3 and TRBJ1-2; D remains ambiguous. V lost 3 bases and J lost 3, with 11 bases in between. The CDR3 contains 14 residues. Germline values: CDR1 SGHTA, CDR2 FQGTGA. The full variable domain, with the rest looked up from reference TRBV7-3 and TRBJ1-2, is GAGVSQTPSNKVTEKGKYVELRCDPISGHTALYWYRQSLGQGPEFLIYFQGTGAADDSGLPNDRFFAVRPEGSVSTLKIQRTERGDSAVYLCASSFSTYHYGYTFGSGTRLTVV.

V and J are TRBV5-6 and TRBJ2-7, with D possibly matching TRBD1 (6 bases). This CDR3 region has 14 residues. Trimming stripped 1 base from V and 0 bases from J, with 8 bases between. Germline-derived CDR1 and CDR2 are SGHDT and YYEEEE. DNA of the CDR3: TGTGCCAGCAGCTTGACAGGGAGCTCCTACGAGCAGTACTTC. Translation: CASSLTGSSYEQYF.

The chain joins TRBV5-8 to TRBJ1-4; TRBD1 matches 7 bases. Germline V lookup: CDR1 SGHTS, CDR2 YDEGEE. CDR3 size: 13 residues. Trimming at V came to 6 bases and at J to 8 bases, leaving 7 bases not matched to a gene. The CDR3 region is CASNRRGHEKLFF. As DNA, the CDR3 is TGTGCCAGCAACCGAAGGGGGCACGAAAAACTGTTTTTT. The full variable domain, its missing parts supplied by reference TRBV5-8 and TRBJ1-4, is EAGVTQSPTHLIKTRGQQATLRCSPISGHTSVYWYQQALGLGLQFLLWYDEGEERNRGNFPPRFSGRQFPNYSSELNVNALELEDSALYLCASNRRGHEKLFFGSGTQLSVL.

This clone came up once. The chain carries TRBV5-1 and TRBJ2-5; D may be TRBD1 or TRBD2 (5 bases each). This CDR3 comprises 13 residues. V dropped 6 bases and J dropped 12 bases, with 21 bases sitting between them. Germline assignment: CDR1 SGHRS and CDR2 YFSETQ. CDR3 protein: CASTLYGTAGKYF. In nucleotides, the CDR3 is TGCGCCAGCACCTTATATGGGACCGCCGGGAAGTACTTC.

The gene calls are TRBV6-6 and TRBJ1-1, with a possible D match to TRBD1 (6 bases). This CDR3 comprises 15 residues. V shed 2 bases and J shed 1 base, with 11 bases lying between them. Germline assignment: CDR1 MNHNY and CDR2 SVGAGI (reference sequence). DNA for the CDR3: TGTGCCAGCAGTTACGGGGGGGCCTCGAACACTGAAGCTTTCTTT. It codes for CASSYGGASNTEAFF.

The chain couples TRBV30 to TRBJ2-5, with 9 nucleotides matching TRBD1. With 5 bases clipped from V and 6 bases from J, the junction kept 1 base outside the gene matches. The CDR3 is 11 amino acids. Germline assignment: CDR1 GTSNPN and CDR2 SVGIG (reference sequence). Here the CDR3 reads CAWGQGKTQYF. In DNA form, the CDR3 reads TGTGCCTGGGGACAGGGGAAGACCCAGTACTTC. The whole variable domain, remainder taken from reference TRBV30 and TRBJ2-5, is SQTIHQWPATLVQPVGSPLSLECTVEGTSNPNLYWYRQAAGRGLQLLFYSVGIGQISSEVPQNLSASRPQDRQFILSSKKLLLSDSGFYLCAWGQGKTQYFGPGTRLLVL.

The rearrangement joins TRBV28 to TRBJ2-7; 8 bases map to TRBD1. Trimming removed 10 bases from V and 2 bases from J; junction bases left unmatched: 13. The CDR3 loop spans 15 amino acids. CDR1 MDHEN and CDR2 SYDVKM come from the germline V gene. CDR3 protein: CATRRSGTGTYEQYF. The CDR3 nucleotides read TGTGCCACGCGACGATCCGGGACAGGCACCTACGAGCAGTACTTC.

In this sample, this clone turned up a few times. This chain joins TRBV7-9 and TRBJ1-2; D uncertain. Germline-derived CDR1 and CDR2 are SEHNR and FQNEAQ (reference sequence). The CDR3 contains 14 residues. Trimming took 7 bases from V and 8 from J, leaving 20 bases between them. CDR3 region: CASTGVWAGPGYTF. The CDR3 DNA reads TGTGCCAGCACCGGTGTCTGGGCCGGGCCAGGCTACACCTTC.

This chain joins TRBV2 and TRBJ2-3; TRBD1 or TRBD2 may be the D gene (6 bases each). Germline V gene data show CDR1 as SNHLY and CDR2 as FYNNEI. This CDR3 has 15 residues. The germline V and J ends were trimmed by 4 bases and 0 bases, with 11 bases remaining between them. CDR3 bases: TGTGCCAGCAGTGTGTCGGGGGCTAGCACAGATACGCAGTATTTT. As protein: CASSVSGASTDTQYF.

To note about this clone: This sample also contains other DNA sequences that code for the same CDR3. This sequence joins TRBV6-1 and TRBJ1-1; TRBD1 matches at 7 bases. After removal of 5 bases from V and 11 bases from J, the junction contained 14 bases not matched to a gene. Germline V lookup: CDR1 MNHNS, CDR2 SASEGT. The CDR3 extends over 14 amino acids. The CDR3 loop reads CASSLRGRQGRAFF. Written as DNA, the CDR3 is TGTGCCAGCAGTCTAAGGGGTAGACAGGGTAGGGCTTTCTTT.

The gene calls are TRBV28 and TRBJ1-6; a weak D match, TRBD1 (6 bases). Trimming pared 3 bases from V and 7 bases from J, leaving 13 bases between. The CDR3 covers 15 residues. Germline-derived CDR1 and CDR2 are MDHEN and SYDVKM. The CDR3 sequence is CASSFGGASNSPLHF. CDR3 nucleotides: TGTGCCAGCAGTTTTGGGGGGGCTAGCAATTCACCCCTCCACTTT.

The J gene is TRBJ2-7, the V gene TRBV6-5; D not resolved. The length of the CDR3 is 13 residues. From germline, CDR1 is MNHEY and CDR2 SVGAGI. The V gene lost 0 bases and the J gene lost 6 bases, with 9 bases spanning the gap. DNA of the CDR3: TGTGCCAGCAGTTACTCACCCCTGGGCGAGCAGTACTTC. Protein sequence: CASSYSPLGEQYF.

The chain joins TRBV20-1 to TRBJ1-3, with D unclear. The CDR3 has 11 amino acids. Trimming cost V 6 bases and J 4 bases, with 7 bases left between them. In germline, CDR1 is DFQATT, CDR2 SNEGSKA (reference sequence). The CDR3 sequence is CSAPRGNTIYF. The CDR3 region has the DNA TGCAGTGCCCCCCGGGGAAACACCATATATTTT.

This chain's CDR3 is CASSLDVGYEQYF. Here the CDR3 DNA reads TGCGCCAGCAGCTTGGATGTAGGGTACGAGCAGTACTTC. J is TRBJ2-7 and V is TRBV5-1; no definite D call. This CDR3 comprises 13 residues. Germline CDR1 reads SGHRS; CDR2 reads YFSETQ. Deletions cut 0 bases from V and 4 bases from J, with 8 bases between.

The rearrangement uses TRBV6-1 and TRBJ2-6; 8 nucleotides align to TRBD1. Per the germline V gene, CDR1 is MNHNS and CDR2 is SASEGT. Trimming took 6 bases from V and 2 from J; bases not matched to a gene: 3. This CDR3 spans 15 amino acids. Written as DNA, the CDR3 is TGTGCCAGCAGGGTGACAGGGGCTGGGGCCAACGTCCTGACTTTC. Its translation is CASRVTGAGANVLTF.

The chain has TRBV19 and TRBJ1-2, with no clear D. Germline V gene lookup returns CDR1 LNHDA and CDR2 SQIVND (reference sequence). Trimming took 4 bases from V and 5 from J, leaving 17 bases between them. CDR3 length: 15 residues. This chain's CDR3 is CASSTGGSLGYGYTF. DNA for the CDR3: TGTGCCAGTAGTACCGGTGGGTCCTTGGGATATGGCTACACCTTC.

This clone was found once. The rearrangement links TRBV5-1 to TRBJ2-7; possible D gene TRBD2, 7 bases. V was cut by 5 bases and J by 6 bases, with 21 bases left in between. Germline V gives CDR1 SGHRS, CDR2 YFSETQ. The CDR3 covers 15 residues. This CDR3 is CASRSPGGAIVEQYF. The CDR3 DNA reads TGCGCCAGCAGATCCCCGGGGGGCGCCATTGTCGAGCAGTACTTC.

J is TRBJ2-7 and V is TRBV10-2; D remains unclear. V was shortened by 4 bases and J by 3 bases, with 16 bases between the two germline ends. This CDR3 is built from 15 residues. Looked up from germline, CDR1 is WSHSY and CDR2 is SAAADI. In DNA, the CDR3 is TGCGCCAGCAGTGGGGCTCAACTCCAGATCTACGAGCAGTACTTC. Protein product: CASSGAQLQIYEQYF.

J is TRBJ2-7 and V is TRBV5-1, with D uncertain. Trimming cost V 0 bases and J 7 bases, with 11 bases left between them. In germline, CDR1 is SGHRS, CDR2 YFSETQ. This CDR3 comprises 13 residues. The CDR3: CASSLGQTGEQYF. The DNA of the CDR3 is TGCGCCAGCAGCTTGGGTCAGACCGGGGAGCAGTACTTC. Full variable domain (remainder filled in from reference TRBV5-1 and TRBJ2-7): KAGVTQTPRYLIKTRGQQVTLSCSPISGHRSVSWYQQTPGQGLQFLFEYFSETQRNKGNFPGRFSGRQFSNSRSEMNVSTLELGDSALYLCASSLGQTGEQYFGPGTRLTVT.

This chain uses TRBV6-1 with TRBJ2-2, with TRBD2 matching 8 bases. V dropped 7 bases and J dropped 6; count of bases not matched to a gene: 4. The germline V gene encodes CDR1 MNHNS and CDR2 SASEGT. CDR3 length: 13 amino acids. CDR3 loop: CASTIAGPGELFF. The DNA for the CDR3 is TGTGCCAGCACCATAGCGGGGCCCGGGGAGCTGTTTTTT.

This clone was picked up one time. J is TRBJ2-3 and V is TRBV9; 9 nucleotides match TRBD1. This CDR3 has 15 amino acids. V was pared by 2 bases and J by 2 bases, with 3 bases of the junction left unmatched. CDR1 and CDR2 from the germline V gene are SGDLS and YYNGEE. Here the CDR3 DNA reads TGTGCCAGCAGCGTTTGGGACAGGGCCACAGATACGCAGTATTTT. Translation: CASSVWDRATDTQYF.

The chain links TRBV7-9 to TRBJ1-6; 7 positions agree with TRBD1. CDR3 length: 15 amino acids. The V gene end was trimmed by 4 bases and the J gene end by 11 bases; junction bases not matched to a gene: 11. Germline-derived CDR1 and CDR2 are SEHNR and FQNEAQ (reference sequence). The CDR3 sequence: CASSSDDRDRTPLHF. The CDR3 DNA follows: TGTGCCAGCAGCTCGGACGACAGGGACCGGACACCCCTCCACTTT. The variable domain in full, completed from reference TRBV7-9 and TRBJ1-6, reads DTGVSQNPRHKITKRGQNVTFRCDPISEHNRLYWYRQTLGQGPEFLTYFQNEAQLEKSRLLSDRFSAERPKGSFSTLEIQRTEQGDSAMYLCASSSDDRDRTPLHFGNGTRLTVT.

Only one count was recorded for this clone. This rearrangement joins TRBV6-6 to TRBJ2-2, with a weak D call TRBD2 (5 bases). Germline V gene sequence: CDR1 MNHNY, CDR2 SVGAGI (reference sequence). The CDR3 spans 13 residues. Deletions cut 7 bases from V and 6 bases from J, with 12 bases between. CDR3 sequence (DNA): TGTGCCAGCACCGACCGGGGTGCCGGGGAGCTGTTTTTT. Translating gives CASTDRGAGELFF.

CDR3 bases: TGCGCCAGCAGCTTGGGGGCAGGGGGCCGGGGGCAGGAGCAGTTCTTC. It yields the protein CASSLGAGGRGQEQFF. The rearrangement uses TRBV5-1 and TRBJ2-1; TRBD1 agrees at 8 bases. From germline, CDR1 is SGHRS and CDR2 YFSETQ. V shed 0 bases, J shed 10 bases, and the junction held 12 bases outside the gene matches. The CDR3 extends over 16 amino acids.